This T cell receptor (beta chain) was documented in a study of follicular helper T cells after annual influenza vaccination. In the study overall: Some donors were sampled over the 2013-2014, 2014-2015 and 2015-2016 vaccinations. General study findings and limits: Most later recoveries of Day 7 ICOS+CD38+ clones were ICOS-CD38- cTfh.

This clone was detected only once. What it binds is not known. Time point here: 2013-2014 season, 7 days after vaccination. Donors with HIV/AIDS, active malignancy, immunomodulators or active illness were excluded. Germline V CDR1 and CDR2: SGHDT, YYEEEE. V shed 1 base and J shed 2 bases, with 13 bases lying between them. The CDR3 is made up of 16 amino acids. Sequencing of TCRB used Survey level resolution. Here immunoSEQ multiplex PCR was the method, and the copy in TCRdb shows in-frame clones only, minus some. The sample lists over 4,500 clones, roughly nine tenths occurring once. The J gene is TRBJ2-4, the V gene TRBV5-6; D is unclear. Sequences were derived from CXCR5+ CD38- circulating T follicular helper cells from blood, sampled 7 days after influenza vaccination. Subset described: circulating Tfh, non-naive CD4+CXCR5+PD-1+ (ICOS+CD38+ or ICOS-CD38-). The receptor comes from an adult who received the influenza vaccine. The CDR3 sequence: CASSLRSSFSKNIQYF. Here the CDR3 DNA reads TGTGCCAGCAGCTTGAGGTCTAGTTTTTCCAAAAACATTCAGTACTTC.